The rows below give T cell receptor beta chains drawn from one sample of a study of early T cells in non-severe SARS-CoV-2 infection. Each CDR3 protein is one row after TCRdb ran MiXCR on the 5' RACE reads. The sample holds about 48,000 distinct CDR3 sequences, over 5% seen once. Sequencing used whole blood, obtained at baseline. These receptors were collected from an adult who was a healthcare worker with PCR-confirmed SARS-CoV-2 infection or an uninfected control (not recorded which). CDR3s include the opening cysteine and the closing phenylalanine or tryptophan. D genes are given only for firm matches. Clone size, where shown, is once, few, many, or a class for clones that have expanded.

cdr3_length: 16
j_call: TRBJ2-1
v_call: TRBV24-1
clone_size: many
d_call: TRBD2
cdr3_nt: TGTGCCACCAGTGATTATGGACTAGCGGGCCCCAATGAGCAGTTCTTC
cdr3_aa: CATSDYGLAGPNEQFF

cdr3_length: 15
j_call: TRBJ1-2
v_call: TRBV19
clone_size: many
d_call: -
cdr3_nt: TGTGCCAGTAGTCTCTTGACAGCCGTGAACTATGGCTACACCTTC
cdr3_aa: CASSLLTAVNYGYTF

cdr3_length: 14
j_call: TRBJ2-1
v_call: TRBV11-2
clone_size: -
d_call: -
cdr3_nt: TGTGCCAGCAGCTTACGAGGGACGTACAATGAGCAGTTCTTC
cdr3_aa: CASSLRGTYNEQFF

cdr3_length: 14
j_call: TRBJ2-1
v_call: TRBV14
clone_size: -
d_call: -
cdr3_nt: TGTGCCAGCAGCCAAGCACGGTCCTACAATGAGCAGTTCTTC
cdr3_aa: CASSQARSYNEQFF

cdr3_length: 14
j_call: TRBJ2-7
v_call: TRBV7-8
clone_size: -
d_call: TRBD1
cdr3_nt: TGTGCCAGCAGCCCGACAGGGAACTCCTACGAGCAGTACTTC
cdr3_aa: CASSPTGNSYEQYF

cdr3_length: 14
j_call: TRBJ1-1
v_call: TRBV3-1
clone_size: few
d_call: -
cdr3_nt: TGTGCCAGCAGCCCCGTAGGGGCGAACACTGAAGCTTTCTTT
cdr3_aa: CASSPVGANTEAFF

cdr3_length: 15
j_call: TRBJ2-2
v_call: TRBV5-1
clone_size: many
d_call: TRBD1
cdr3_nt: TGCGCCAGCAGCTTCGTCAGACAGGGTACCGGGGAGCTGTTTTTT
cdr3_aa: CASSFVRQGTGELFF

cdr3_length: 14
j_call: TRBJ2-7
v_call: TRBV15
clone_size: -
d_call: -
cdr3_nt: TGTGCCACCAGCAGAGAACCGGGTTTCACCGAGCAGTACTTC
cdr3_aa: CATSREPGFTEQYF

cdr3_length: 16
j_call: TRBJ2-5
v_call: TRBV10-1
clone_size: many
d_call: TRBD1
cdr3_nt: TGCGCCAGCAGTGAGCGAAGAGGGGACAGTTCAGAGACCCAGTACTTC
cdr3_aa: CASSERRGDSSETQYF

cdr3_length: 15
j_call: TRBJ2-6
v_call: TRBV7-3
clone_size: -
d_call: TRBD1
cdr3_nt: TGTGCCAGCAGCTTAGGGACAGCTGGGGCCAACGTCCTGACTTTC
cdr3_aa: CASSLGTAGANVLTF

cdr3_length: 15
j_call: TRBJ1-5
v_call: TRBV6-1
clone_size: -
d_call: -
cdr3_nt: TGTGCCAGCAGGCCGGACAGCAATAGCAATCAGCCCCAGCATTTT
cdr3_aa: CASRPDSNSNQPQHF

cdr3_length: 13
j_call: TRBJ2-3
v_call: TRBV7-3
clone_size: -
d_call: -
cdr3_nt: TGTGCCAGCAGCTCCGGGGTCCCAGATACGCAGTATTTT
cdr3_aa: CASSSGVPDTQYF

cdr3_length: 15
j_call: TRBJ1-5
v_call: TRBV3-1
clone_size: -
d_call: -
cdr3_nt: TGTGCCAGCAGCCAAGATCTGACCCCTTTAACGCCCCAGCATTTT
cdr3_aa: CASSQDLTPLTPQHF

cdr3_length: 13
j_call: TRBJ2-7
v_call: TRBV28
clone_size: -
d_call: -
cdr3_nt: TGTGCCAGCCATGGTCCGCCTTCCTACGAGCAGTACTTC
cdr3_aa: CASHGPPSYEQYF

cdr3_length: 17
j_call: TRBJ2-3
v_call: TRBV19
clone_size: few
d_call: TRBD1
cdr3_nt: TGTGCCAGTAGTCCCCGGCCCGGGACAGGGGGGGTTGGTACGCAGTATTTT
cdr3_aa: CASSPRPGTGGVGTQYF

cdr3_length: 13
j_call: TRBJ1-1
v_call: TRBV12-3/TRBV12-4
clone_size: -
d_call: -
cdr3_nt: TGTGCCAGCAGTTTAATCATGAACACTGAAGCTTTCTTT
cdr3_aa: CASSLIMNTEAFF

cdr3_length: 15
j_call: TRBJ1-2
v_call: TRBV6-1
clone_size: few
d_call: TRBD1
cdr3_nt: TGTGCCAGCAGTATGTACGGACAGGGGGTATATGGCTACACCTTC
cdr3_aa: CASSMYGQGVYGYTF

cdr3_length: 14
j_call: TRBJ2-1
v_call: TRBV29-1
clone_size: many
d_call: TRBD2
cdr3_nt: TGCAGCGTTGGGCGGGAGGGCTCCTACAATGAGCAGTTCTTC
cdr3_aa: CSVGREGSYNEQFF

cdr3_length: 18
j_call: TRBJ2-3
v_call: TRBV10-2
clone_size: many
d_call: TRBD2
cdr3_nt: TGCGCCAGCAGTGACACTAGCGGGCAGACCAGATACGCAGATACGCAGTATTTT
cdr3_aa: CASSDTSGQTRYADTQYF

cdr3_length: 14
j_call: TRBJ2-6
v_call: TRBV4-1
clone_size: many
d_call: TRBD1
cdr3_nt: TGCGCCAGCAGCCAGGCAGGACAGGGCCGTGTCCTGACTTTC
cdr3_aa: CASSQAGQGRVLTF

cdr3_length: 15
j_call: TRBJ2-2
v_call: TRBV7-8
clone_size: -
d_call: -
cdr3_nt: TGTGCCAGCAGTTCCATACAGGGTTGGACCGGGGAGCTGTTTTTT
cdr3_aa: CASSSIQGWTGELFF

cdr3_length: 13
j_call: TRBJ1-1
v_call: TRBV3-1
clone_size: many
d_call: -
cdr3_nt: TGTGCCAGCAGCCAAGACAGGGGCAGGCGCGCTTTCTTT
cdr3_aa: CASSQDRGRRAFF

cdr3_length: 15
j_call: TRBJ2-1
v_call: TRBV19
clone_size: few
d_call: TRBD2
cdr3_nt: TGTGCCAGTAGTCAAGCGGGAGTGGTACTCAATGAGCAGTTCTTC
cdr3_aa: CASSQAGVVLNEQFF

cdr3_length: 15
j_call: TRBJ2-3
v_call: TRBV7-2
clone_size: few
d_call: -
cdr3_nt: TGTGCCAGCAGCTTAGGCGCGACACCCCGGGATACGCAGTATTTT
cdr3_aa: CASSLGATPRDTQYF

cdr3_length: 15
j_call: TRBJ2-3
v_call: TRBV20-1
clone_size: few
d_call: -
cdr3_nt: TGCAGTGCTAGAGATCGAGGAGTTTGGTCAGATACGCAGTATTTT
cdr3_aa: CSARDRGVWSDTQYF

cdr3_length: 13
j_call: TRBJ2-3
v_call: TRBV7-3
clone_size: -
d_call: -
cdr3_nt: TGTGCCAGCAGCTTAACCTACTCAGATACGCAGTATTTT
cdr3_aa: CASSLTYSDTQYF

cdr3_length: 16
j_call: TRBJ2-2
v_call: TRBV7-8
clone_size: many
d_call: -
cdr3_nt: TGTGCCAGCAGCTTACTCCGGGACACTCTCACCGGGGAGCTGTTTTTT
cdr3_aa: CASSLLRDTLTGELFF

cdr3_length: 15
j_call: TRBJ2-1
v_call: TRBV5-1
clone_size: many
d_call: -
cdr3_nt: TGCGCCAGCAGCTTGGGGGTCCCCCGGAGGGATGAGCAGTTCTTC
cdr3_aa: CASSLGVPRRDEQFF

cdr3_length: 12
j_call: TRBJ2-7
v_call: TRBV5-1
clone_size: -
d_call: -
cdr3_nt: TGCGCCAGCAGCTTCTCTGCGTACGAGCAGTACTTC
cdr3_aa: CASSFSAYEQYF

cdr3_length: 15
j_call: TRBJ2-2
v_call: TRBV6-4
clone_size: many
d_call: -
cdr3_nt: TGTGCCAGCAGTCCCCAGGGAGTTGACACCGGGGAGCTGTTTTTT
cdr3_aa: CASSPQGVDTGELFF

cdr3_length: 13
j_call: TRBJ2-2
v_call: TRBV7-3
clone_size: many
d_call: -
cdr3_nt: TGTGCCAGCAGCTTAGACTACACCGGGGAGCTGTTTTTT
cdr3_aa: CASSLDYTGELFF

cdr3_length: 13
j_call: TRBJ2-3
v_call: TRBV18
clone_size: few
d_call: -
cdr3_nt: TGTGCCAGCTCACCCGGGAACACAGATACGCAGTATTTT
cdr3_aa: CASSPGNTDTQYF

cdr3_length: 13
j_call: TRBJ2-5
v_call: TRBV18
clone_size: -
d_call: -
cdr3_nt: TGTGCCAGCTCACCAAATCAGGGGGAGACCCAGTACTTC
cdr3_aa: CASSPNQGETQYF

cdr3_length: 16
j_call: TRBJ2-3
v_call: TRBV15
clone_size: -
d_call: -
cdr3_nt: TGTGCCACCAGCAGAGATCAGGCGGAAGCCGGGGATACGCAGTATTTT
cdr3_aa: CATSRDQAEAGDTQYF